This T cell receptor (beta chain) was sequenced in a study of blood T cell repertoires in COVID-19. Study information: The United States, Italy and Spain were the sources of the acute and convalescent COVID-19 samples. Sample material is recorded as cDNA or gDNA derived from T cells, B-cell-depleted T cells, or PBMCs.

Authors' data handling: The assay estimated nucleated cells by amplifying reference gene primers. Profiled with immunoSEQ multiplex PCR; TCRdb holds only in-frame clones, not every one. V and J calls and clone size come straight from that table; D and trimming were deduced from the DNA. The sample records about 150,000 clones, roughly 77% being singletons. Germline CDR1 and CDR2: KGHDR and SFDVKD. Trimming removed 4 bases from V and 0 bases from J, with 10 bases in between. The CDR3 is made up of 15 amino acids. Sequencing input: peripheral blood. The chain has TRBV24-1 and TRBJ2-3; D uncertain. The clonotype comes from a man aged 55-75 years with acute or convalescent COVID-19. The CDR3 spells CATSDPGSSTDTQYF. As DNA, the CDR3 is TGTGCCACCAGTGACCCCGGGTCGAGCACAGATACGCAGTATTTT.